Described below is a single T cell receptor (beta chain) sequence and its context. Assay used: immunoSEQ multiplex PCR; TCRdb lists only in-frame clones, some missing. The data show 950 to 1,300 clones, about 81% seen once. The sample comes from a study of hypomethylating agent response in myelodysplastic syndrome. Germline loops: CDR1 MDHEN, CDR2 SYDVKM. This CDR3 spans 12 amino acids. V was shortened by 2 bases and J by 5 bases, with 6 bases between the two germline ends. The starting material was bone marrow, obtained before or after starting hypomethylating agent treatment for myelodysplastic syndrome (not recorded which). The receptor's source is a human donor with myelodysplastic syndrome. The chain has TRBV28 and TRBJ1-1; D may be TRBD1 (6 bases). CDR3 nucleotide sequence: TGTGCCAGCAGTTTACAGGGGACTGAAGCTTTCTTT. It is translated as CASSLQGTEAFF. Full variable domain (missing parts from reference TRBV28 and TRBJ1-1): DVKVTQSSRYLVKRTGEKVFLECVQDMDHENMFWYRQDPGLGLRLIYFSYDVKMKEKGDIPEGYSVSREKKERFSLILESASTNQTSMYLCASSLQGTEAFFGQGTRLTVV.